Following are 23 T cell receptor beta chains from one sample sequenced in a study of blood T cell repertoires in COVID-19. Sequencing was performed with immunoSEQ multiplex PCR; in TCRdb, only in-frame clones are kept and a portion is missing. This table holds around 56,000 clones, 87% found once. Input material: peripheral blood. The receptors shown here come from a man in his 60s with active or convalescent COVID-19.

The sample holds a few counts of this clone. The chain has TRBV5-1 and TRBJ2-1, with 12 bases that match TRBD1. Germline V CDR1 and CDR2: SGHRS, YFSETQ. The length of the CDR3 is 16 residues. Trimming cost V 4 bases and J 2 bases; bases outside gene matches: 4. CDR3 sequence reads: CASSPGTGGTYNEQFF. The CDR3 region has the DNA TGCGCCAGCAGCCCGGGGACAGGGGGCACCTACAATGAGCAGTTCTTC.

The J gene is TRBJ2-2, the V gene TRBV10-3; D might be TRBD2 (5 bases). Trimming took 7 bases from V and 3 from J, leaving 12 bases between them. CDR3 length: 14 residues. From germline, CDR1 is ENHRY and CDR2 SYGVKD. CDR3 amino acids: CAIMIEADTGELFF. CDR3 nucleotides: TGTGCCATCATGATTGAAGCGGACACCGGGGAGCTGTTTTTT.

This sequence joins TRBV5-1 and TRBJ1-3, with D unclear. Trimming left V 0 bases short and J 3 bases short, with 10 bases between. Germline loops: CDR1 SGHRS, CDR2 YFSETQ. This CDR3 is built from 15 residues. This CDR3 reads CASSLEARGGNTIYF. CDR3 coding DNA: TGCGCCAGCAGCTTGGAAGCCCGGGGTGGAAACACCATATATTTT.

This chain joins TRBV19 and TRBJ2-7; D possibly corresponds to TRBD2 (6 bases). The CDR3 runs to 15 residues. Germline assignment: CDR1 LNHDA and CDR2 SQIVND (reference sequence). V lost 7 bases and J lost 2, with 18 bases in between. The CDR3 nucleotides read TGTGCCAGTAAGGGCCAACTTAGCGGACCCTACGAGCAGTACTTC. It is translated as CASKGQLSGPYEQYF.

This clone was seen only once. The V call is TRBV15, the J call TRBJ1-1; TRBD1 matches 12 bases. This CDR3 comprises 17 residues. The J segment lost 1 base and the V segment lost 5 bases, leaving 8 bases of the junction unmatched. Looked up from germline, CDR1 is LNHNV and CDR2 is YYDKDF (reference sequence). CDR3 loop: CATSQLGTGGKNTEAFF. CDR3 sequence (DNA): TGTGCCACCAGCCAACTCGGGACAGGGGGCAAGAACACTGAAGCTTTCTTT. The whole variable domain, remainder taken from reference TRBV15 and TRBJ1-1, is DAMVIQNPRYQVTQFGKPVTLSCSQTLNHNVMYWYQQKSSQAPKLLFHYYDKDFNNEADTPDNFQSRRPNTSFCFLDIRSPGLGDTAMYLCATSQLGTGGKNTEAFFGQGTRLTVV.

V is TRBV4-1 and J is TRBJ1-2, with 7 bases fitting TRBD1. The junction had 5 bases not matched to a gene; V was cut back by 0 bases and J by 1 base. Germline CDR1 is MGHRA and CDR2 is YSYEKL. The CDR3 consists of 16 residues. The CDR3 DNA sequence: TGCGCCAGCAGCCAAGAATTAACAGGGGTTAACTATGGCTACACCTTC. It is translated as CASSQELTGVNYGYTF.

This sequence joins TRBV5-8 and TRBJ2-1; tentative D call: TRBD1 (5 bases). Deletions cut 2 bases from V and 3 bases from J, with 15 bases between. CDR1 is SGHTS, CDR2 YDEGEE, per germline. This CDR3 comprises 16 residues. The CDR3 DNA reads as TGTGCCAGCAGCTTAACTGGCAGGGTTATCTACAATGAGCAGTTCTTC. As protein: CASSLTGRVIYNEQFF.

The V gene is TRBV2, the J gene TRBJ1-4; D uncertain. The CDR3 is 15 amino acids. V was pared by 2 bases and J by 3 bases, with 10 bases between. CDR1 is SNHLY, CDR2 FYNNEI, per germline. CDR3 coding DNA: TGTGCCAGCAGTGAACGCCAGGTGTCTAATGAAAAACTGTTTTTT. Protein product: CASSERQVSNEKLFF.

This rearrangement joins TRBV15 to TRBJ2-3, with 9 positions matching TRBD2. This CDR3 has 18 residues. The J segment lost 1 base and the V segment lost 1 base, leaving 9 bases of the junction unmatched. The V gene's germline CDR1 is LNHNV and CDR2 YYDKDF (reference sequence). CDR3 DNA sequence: TGTGCCACCAGCAGAGGGGATAGCGGGAGACCCGGCACAGATACGCAGTATTTT. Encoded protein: CATSRGDSGRPGTDTQYF.

CDR3 nucleotides: TGTGCCAGCACCCAGACAGGGATGGAGACATCACCCCTCCACTTT. Its protein product is CASTQTGMETSPLHF. This rearrangement joins TRBV28 to TRBJ1-6, with 7 bases that match TRBD1. Germline CDR1 MDHEN, CDR2 SYDVKM. Losses at the gene ends were 7 bases for V and 10 bases for J; bases not matched to a gene: 13. The CDR3 loop spans 15 amino acids.

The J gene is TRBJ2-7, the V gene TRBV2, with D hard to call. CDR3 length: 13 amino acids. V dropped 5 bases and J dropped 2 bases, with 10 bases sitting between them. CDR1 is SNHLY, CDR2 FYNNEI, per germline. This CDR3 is CASSITGAYEQYF. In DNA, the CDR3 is TGTGCCAGCAGTATTACTGGAGCCTACGAGCAGTACTTC.

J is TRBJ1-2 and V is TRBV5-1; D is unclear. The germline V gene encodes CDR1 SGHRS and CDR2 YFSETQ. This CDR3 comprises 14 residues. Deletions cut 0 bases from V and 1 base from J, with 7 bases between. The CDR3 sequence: CASSLVQNNYGYTF. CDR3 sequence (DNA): TGCGCCAGCAGCTTGGTTCAGAATAACTATGGCTACACCTTC.

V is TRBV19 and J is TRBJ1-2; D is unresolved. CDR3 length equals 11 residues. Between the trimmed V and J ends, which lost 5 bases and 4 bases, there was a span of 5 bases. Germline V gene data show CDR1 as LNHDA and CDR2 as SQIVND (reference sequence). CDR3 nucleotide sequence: TGTGCCAGTAGTCTCGTCTATGGCTACACCTTC. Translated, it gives CASSLVYGYTF.

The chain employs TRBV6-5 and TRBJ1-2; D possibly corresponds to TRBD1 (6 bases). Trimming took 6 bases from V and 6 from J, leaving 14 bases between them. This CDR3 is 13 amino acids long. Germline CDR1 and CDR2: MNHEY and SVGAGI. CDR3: CASSETGLHGYTF. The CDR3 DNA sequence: TGTGCCAGCAGCGAGACAGGATTACATGGCTACACCTTC.

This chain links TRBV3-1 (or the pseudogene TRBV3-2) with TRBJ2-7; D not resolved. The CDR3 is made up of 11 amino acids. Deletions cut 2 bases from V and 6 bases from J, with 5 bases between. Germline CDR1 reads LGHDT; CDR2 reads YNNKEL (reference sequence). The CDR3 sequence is CASSQSSEQYF. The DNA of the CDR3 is TGTGCCAGCAGCCAATCGAGCGAGCAGTACTTC.

The CDR3 sequence is CASSPTGGKPQHF. The DNA of the CDR3 is TGTGCCAGCAGTCCAACAGGGGGCAAACCCCAGCATTTT. V and J are TRBV2 and TRBJ1-5; 9 bases fit TRBD1. V was clipped by 5 bases and J by 10 bases; unmatched bases: 6. This CDR3 region has 13 residues. CDR1 SNHLY and CDR2 FYNNEI come from the germline V gene. Supplemented by reference TRBV2 and TRBJ1-5, the full variable domain reads EPEVTQTPSHQVTQMGQEVILRCVPISNHLYFYWYRQILGQKVEFLVSFYNNEISEKSEIFDDQFSVERPDGSNFTLKIRSTKLEDSAMYFCASSPTGGKPQHFGDGTRLSIL.

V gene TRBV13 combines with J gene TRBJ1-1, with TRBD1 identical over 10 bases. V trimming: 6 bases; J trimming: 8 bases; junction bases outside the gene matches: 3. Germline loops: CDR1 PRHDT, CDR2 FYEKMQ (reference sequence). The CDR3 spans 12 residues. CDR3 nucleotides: TGTGCCAGCAGTCAGGGACAGGGGGAAGCTTTCTTT. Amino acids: CASSQGQGEAFF.

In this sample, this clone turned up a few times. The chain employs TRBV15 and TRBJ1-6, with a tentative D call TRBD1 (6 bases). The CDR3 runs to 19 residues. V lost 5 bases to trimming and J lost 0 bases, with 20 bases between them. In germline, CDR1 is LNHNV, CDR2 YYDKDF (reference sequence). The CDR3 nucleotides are TGTGCCACCAGCCCCCGTGGGGGGGCTCGAAGCTCCTATAATTCACCCCTCCACTTT. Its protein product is CATSPRGGARSSYNSPLHF.

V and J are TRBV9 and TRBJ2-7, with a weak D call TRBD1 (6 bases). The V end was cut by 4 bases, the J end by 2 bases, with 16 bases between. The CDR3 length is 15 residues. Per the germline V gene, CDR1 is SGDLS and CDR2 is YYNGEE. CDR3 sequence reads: CASSPQPDSAYEQYF. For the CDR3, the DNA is TGTGCCAGCAGCCCCCAGCCGGACAGCGCCTACGAGCAGTACTTC. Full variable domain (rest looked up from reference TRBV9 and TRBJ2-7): DSGVTQTPKHLITATGQRVTLRCSPRSGDLSVYWYQQSLDQGLQFLIQYYNGEERAKGNILERFSAQQFPDLHSELNLSSLELGDSALYFCASSPQPDSAYEQYFGPGTRLTVT.

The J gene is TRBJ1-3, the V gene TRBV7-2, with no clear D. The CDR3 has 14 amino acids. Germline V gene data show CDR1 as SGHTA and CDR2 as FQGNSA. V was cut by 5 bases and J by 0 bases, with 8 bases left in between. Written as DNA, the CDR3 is TGTGCCAGCAGCCAAGAGTACTCTGGAAACACCATATATTTT. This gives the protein CASSQEYSGNTIYF.

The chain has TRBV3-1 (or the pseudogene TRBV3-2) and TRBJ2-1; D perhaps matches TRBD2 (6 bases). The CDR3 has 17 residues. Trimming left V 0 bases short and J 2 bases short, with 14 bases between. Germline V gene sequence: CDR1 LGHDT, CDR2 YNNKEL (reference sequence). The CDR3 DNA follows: TGTGCCAGCAGCCAAGATACTGTGACTAGGACCTACAATGAGCAGTTCTTC. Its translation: CASSQDTVTRTYNEQFF.

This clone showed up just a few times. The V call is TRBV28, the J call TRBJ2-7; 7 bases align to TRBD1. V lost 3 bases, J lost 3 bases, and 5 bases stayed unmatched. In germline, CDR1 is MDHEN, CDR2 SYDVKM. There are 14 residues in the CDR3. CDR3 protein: CASSFGTDFYEQYF. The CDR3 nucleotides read TGTGCCAGCAGTTTCGGGACAGACTTCTACGAGCAGTACTTC.

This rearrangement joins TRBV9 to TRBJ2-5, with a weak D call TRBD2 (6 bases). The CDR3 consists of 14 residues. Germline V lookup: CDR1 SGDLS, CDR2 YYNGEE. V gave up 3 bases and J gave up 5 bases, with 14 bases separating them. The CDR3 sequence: CASSAGLIQETQYF. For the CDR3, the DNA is TGTGCCAGCAGCGCGGGACTGATCCAGGAGACCCAGTACTTC.